This T cell receptor (beta chain) came from a study of read filtering for tumor transcriptome and immune sequencing. General study findings and limits: This fraction held mixed bone marrow immune cells after CD138-negative sorting.

Points on this clonotype: Its antigen is not identified. Because the CDR3's place on the DNA is in doubt, the DNA is left out and the CDR3 is given as listed by TCRdb.

From 300 to 450 ng of RNA, a library with molecular barcoded alpha/delta and beta/gamma adaptors was made. In TCRdb, the reads were re-called with MiXCR into one record per CDR3 protein. Of fewer than 30,000 distinct CDR3 sequences in the sample, over 13% were seen once. The receptor's source is a donor aged 40 or over with multiple myeloma. Sequencing was performed on a population of CD138-negative cells sorted from bone marrow.

The CDR3 here is CSAVLEQGGYGCTF. The rearrangement links TRBV20-1 to TRBJ1-2; no check of the table's D call, TRBD1, against the DNA was made. 14 amino acids form the CDR3, both terminal residues included. CDR1 is DFQATT and CDR2 is SNEGSKA in the germline V gene (reference sequence).